The rows below give T cell receptor beta chains drawn from one sample of a study of control samples from healthy donors and cancer patients. Clones were sequenced by immunoSEQ multiplex PCR, and TCRdb holds only the in-frame ones, with some missing. The sample consists of about 150,000 clones, over 90% of them appearing once. Sequenced sample: blood. These receptor sequences come from a middle-aged man in good health. Each CDR3 is given with its conserved first and last residue. D genes are given only for firm matches. Size is omitted from some rows. Given values are once, few, many or a class for expanded clones.

CDR3 protein,CDR3 DNA,clone size,D gene,J gene,V gene
CASRPGGPIYEQYF,TGTGCCAGCAGGCCGGGAGGGCCGATCTACGAGCAGTACTTC,-,TRBD2,TRBJ2-7,TRBV28
CASSLVPDRGSYEQYF,TGCGCCAGCAGCTTGGTTCCGGACAGGGGATCCTACGAGCAGTACTTC,-,TRBD1,TRBJ2-7,TRBV5-1
CATSSKGADTGELFF,TGTGCCACCAGCAGCAAAGGGGCTGACACCGGGGAGCTGTTTTTT,-,-,TRBJ2-2,TRBV15
CASSPFAGVGYEQYF,TGCGCCAGCAGCCCGTTCGCGGGGGTGGGTTACGAGCAGTACTTC,-,TRBD2,TRBJ2-7,TRBV5-1
CASSRLGQGNSPLHF,TGTGCCAGCAGTCGCCTCGGACAGGGAAATTCACCCCTCCACTTT,-,TRBD1,TRBJ1-6,TRBV28
CASSQSTKWGDQPQHF,TGCGCCAGCAGTCAATCTACAAAGTGGGGAGATCAGCCCCAGCATTTT,-,-,TRBJ1-5,TRBV23-1
CASSLYFQPNEQYF,TGTGCCAGCAGCTTATATTTCCAGCCAAATGAGCAGTACTTC,-,-,TRBJ2-7,TRBV7-3
CASNLLAGTNTGELFF,TGTGCCAGCAACCTCCTAGCGGGGACGAACACCGGGGAGCTGTTTTTT,-,TRBD2,TRBJ2-2,TRBV5-6
CASRPLVGDEQFF,TGTGCCAGCAGGCCCCTGGTGGGAGATGAGCAGTTCTTC,once,-,TRBJ2-1,TRBV6-5
CASSEDRWNTEAFF,TGTGCCAGTAGTGAAGACAGATGGAACACTGAAGCTTTCTTT,-,-,TRBJ1-1,TRBV19
CASSPQRDPDHTDTQYF,TGTGCCAGCAGCCCTCAGCGGGACCCTGACCACACAGATACGCAGTATTTT,few,TRBD2,TRBJ2-3,TRBV5-6
CASRKNGVYEQYF,TGTGCCAGCAGAAAAAACGGGGTCTACGAGCAGTACTTC,-,-,TRBJ2-7,TRBV14
CASSLGQGAGYGYTF,TGTGCCAGCAGCTTAGGACAGGGGGCAGGTTATGGCTACACCTTC,-,TRBD1,TRBJ1-2,TRBV7-9
CASSEHRGMAGNTIYF,TGTGCCAGCAGTGAACACAGGGGGATGGCTGGAAACACCATATATTTT,-,TRBD1,TRBJ1-3,TRBV2
CASSLMGGLEQYF,TGCGCCAGCAGCTTGATGGGGGGCCTCGAGCAGTACTTC,-,-,TRBJ2-7,TRBV5-1
CASSSSGTGGYEQYF,TGTGCCAGCAGCTCGTCCGGGACAGGGGGGTACGAGCAGTACTTC,-,TRBD1,TRBJ2-7,TRBV5-4
CATGTINTEAFF,TGTGCCACCGGGACCATAAACACTGAAGCTTTCTTT,few,-,TRBJ1-1,TRBV27
CASSLEGREAFF,TGTGCCAGCAGCTTAGAGGGGCGCGAAGCTTTCTTT,-,-,TRBJ1-1,TRBV7-8
CASSLGPDIQHF,TGTGCCAGCAGCTTAGGGCCGGACATTCAGCATTTT,few,-,TRBJ1-5,TRBV13
CSVGQVAGVYNEQFF,TGCAGCGTTGGCCAAGTAGCGGGAGTGTACAATGAGCAGTTCTTC,-,TRBD2,TRBJ2-1,TRBV29-1
CASSYSQTSPTGEQYF,TGTGCCAGCAGTTACTCTCAGACTAGCCCTACGGGGGAGCAGTACTTC,-,TRBD2,TRBJ2-7,TRBV6-6
CASSQGWYGQNYEQYF,TGTGCCAGCAGCCAAGGCTGGTACGGACAAAACTACGAGCAGTACTTC,-,-,TRBJ2-7,TRBV14
CASSMGQMNTEAFF,TGTGCCAGTAGTATGGGCCAAATGAACACTGAAGCTTTCTTT,-,-,TRBJ1-1,TRBV19
CASSALIPSASGIDNEQFF,TGTGCCAGCAGTGCCCTAATCCCCTCAGCTAGCGGTATTGACAATGAGCAGTTCTTC,few,TRBD2,TRBJ2-1,TRBV27
CASSRGQGNSPLHF,TGTGCCAGCAGTCGGGGACAGGGGAATTCACCCCTCCACTTT,-,TRBD1,TRBJ1-6,TRBV6-4
CATSDSRQGDYGYTF,TGTGCCACCAGTGACTCCAGACAGGGGGACTATGGCTACACCTTC,-,TRBD1,TRBJ1-2,TRBV24-1
CASRTGGYTEAFF,TGTGCCAGCCGGACAGGGGGCTACACTGAAGCTTTCTTT,-,TRBD1,TRBJ1-1,TRBV19
CASSSLGTGPYEQYF,TGTGCCAGCAGTTCCCTCGGGACAGGGCCCTACGAGCAGTACTTC,-,TRBD1,TRBJ2-7,TRBV28
CASSSTQGTEAFF,TGCGCCAGCAGCTCGACACAGGGGACTGAAGCTTTCTTT,-,TRBD1,TRBJ1-1,TRBV5-1
CASSLSRRLAGLGGTGELFF,TGTGCCAGCAGCCTAAGCCGGAGACTAGCGGGTCTTGGGGGCACCGGGGAGCTGTTTTTT,-,TRBD2,TRBJ2-2,TRBV3-1/TRBV3-2
CASSIRTGGPEAFF,TGTGCCAGTAGTATTCGGACAGGGGGACCTGAAGCTTTCTTT,-,TRBD1,TRBJ1-1,TRBV19
CASSISGGGDSNQPQHF,TGTGCCAGTAGTATATCTGGAGGGGGAGATAGCAATCAGCCCCAGCATTTT,-,-,TRBJ1-5,TRBV19
CASSLGGGQETQYF,TGCGCCAGCAGCTTGGGTGGCGGTCAAGAGACCCAGTACTTC,-,-,TRBJ2-5,TRBV5-1
CAISDNRGAYEQYF,TGTGCCATCAGTGATAATCGAGGAGCCTACGAGCAGTACTTC,-,-,TRBJ2-7,TRBV10-3
CASSFEASGRWDNEQFF,TGCGCCAGCAGCTTTGAGGCTAGCGGGAGGTGGGACAATGAGCAGTTCTTC,once,TRBD2,TRBJ2-1,TRBV5-1
CASSPERTAQETQYF,TGTGCCAGCAGCCCGGAAAGGACTGCTCAAGAGACCCAGTACTTC,-,-,TRBJ2-5,TRBV7-9
CASSLVGSTAGELFF,TGCGCCAGCAGCTTGGTTGGGAGTACCGCCGGGGAGCTGTTTTTT,-,-,TRBJ2-2,TRBV5-1
CASRGISSGNTIYF,TGTGCCAGCAGGGGGATCAGCTCTGGAAACACCATATATTTT,-,-,TRBJ1-3,TRBV6-5
CASSILALAGSEQFF,TGTGCCAGTAGTATTCTAGCCCTCGCCGGTTCAGAGCAGTTCTTC,-,-,TRBJ2-1,TRBV19
CASSQDRVLTEAFF,TGTGCCAGCAGCCAGGACAGGGTATTGACTGAAGCTTTCTTT,once,TRBD1,TRBJ1-1,TRBV5-6
CASSPAGTGGRNEQFF,TGTGCCAGCTCACCCGCGGGGACGGGCGGCCGGAATGAGCAGTTCTTC,-,-,TRBJ2-1,TRBV18
CASSGDSSYNSPLHF,TGTGCCAGCAGTGGGGACAGCTCCTATAATTCACCCCTCCACTTT,once,TRBD1,TRBJ1-6,TRBV2
CASSLTQGSGLRYGYTF,TGTGCCAGCAGTTTAACACAGGGGAGTGGGCTCCGATATGGCTACACCTTC,-,TRBD1,TRBJ1-2,TRBV27
CASSYVIADEQFF,TGTGCCAGCAGTTACGTAATAGCAGATGAGCAGTTCTTC,-,-,TRBJ2-1,TRBV6-5
CASRKTGLRTDTQYF,TGTGCCAGCAGAAAAACAGGGTTGAGAACAGATACGCAGTATTTT,-,-,TRBJ2-3,TRBV28
CASRRSGEKLFF,TGTGCCAGCCGTCGATCAGGTGAAAAACTGTTTTTT,-,-,TRBJ1-4,TRBV28